This T cell receptor (beta chain) was identified in a study of blood T cell repertoires in COVID-19. Some clones are missing from TCRdb's copy, which holds only in-frame ones; the method was immunoSEQ multiplex PCR. Of 300,000 to 350,000 clones in the sample, about 90% were seen once. Per the germline V gene, CDR1 is MNHEY and CDR2 is SMNVEV (reference sequence). This CDR3 has 16 residues. V shed 9 bases and J 3 bases; nucleotides not matched to a gene: 14. The table lists this clone with a few counts. Resolution of symptoms, clearance, or two negative PCRs was present in recovered Cohort 3 donors. The chain carries TRBV27 and TRBJ1-5; 7 bases are shared with TRBD1. Sequencing input: PBMCs or T cells enriched from blood (not recorded which). The receptor's source is a man aged 30 to 39 who had recovered from COVID-19. The CDR3 sequence is CASSSHGTAPNQPQHF. CDR3 nucleotides: TGTGCCAGTTCATCTCATGGGACAGCCCCCAATCAGCCCCAGCATTTT.